The next 12 T cell receptor beta chains were all read from a single sample in a study of blood T cell repertoires in COVID-19 (dated by TCRdb to the early 2020s). The library was made by the immunoSEQ multiplex PCR assay. The table was pulled from immuneACCESS by TCRdb, which kept in-frame rearrangements only. Such tables lose some clones; where checked, under half of the loss comes from unresolved V genes, and the rest has no known cause. A total of 350,000 or so clones appear in this sample, about nine tenths of them only once. Clones ranked in the top ten supply 1% of the sample. Sequences were obtained from PBMCs or T cells enriched from blood (not recorded which). The receptors here all came from a woman in her twenties or thirties who had been exposed to COVID-19.

The gene calls are TRBV12-3 or TRBV12-4 and TRBJ2-1, with D possibly TRBD2 on 5 matching bases. The ends were cut back, 5 bases at V and 9 bases at J, with 14 bases in the middle. The CDR3 extends over 13 amino acids. In nucleotides, the CDR3 is TGTGCCAGCAGTGCCCTAAGAGCGGCTGAGCAGTTCTTC. This gives the protein CASSALRAAEQFF.

This chain connects TRBV7-9 to TRBJ2-3; D is perhaps TRBD2 (6 bases). Germline values: CDR1 SEHNR, CDR2 FQNEAQ (reference sequence). The CDR3 is 15 amino acids. With 2 bases removed from V and 4 bases from J, the gap between germline ends came to 13 bases. Written as DNA, the CDR3 is TGTGCCAGCAGCTTAATAGGGGAGGACGCAGATACGCAGTATTTT. Translation: CASSLIGEDADTQYF.

The V call is TRBV21-1, the J call TRBJ1-5; TRBD1 is taken as the D call from the table, unchecked against the DNA. TRBV21-1 is noted as a pseudogene. The CDR3 spans 17 residues. DNA of the CDR3: TGTGCCAGCAGCATTCGAACACAGGGGGTATTACATCAGCCCCAGCATTTT. Amino acid sequence: CASSIRTQGVLHQPQHF.

This clone has a single count. V is TRBV28 and J is TRBJ1-5; D is unresolved. Germline loops: CDR1 MDHEN, CDR2 SYDVKM. Trimming removed 0 bases at V and 3 bases at J, with 6 bases between. The CDR3 runs to 14 residues. CDR3 coding DNA: TGTGCCAGCAGTTTATGGAAGCTCAATCAGCCCCAGCATTTT. Its protein is CASSLWKLNQPQHF.

This rearrangement joins TRBV10-3 to TRBJ1-5; the match to TRBD1 covers 7 bases. CDR1 is ENHRY, CDR2 SYGVKD, per germline. Trimming cost V 2 bases and J 3 bases; bases outside gene matches: 4. This CDR3 is built from 15 residues. The CDR3: CAISETDRANQPQHF. As DNA, the CDR3 is TGTGCCATCAGTGAGACTGACAGGGCCAATCAGCCCCAGCATTTT.

The chain recombines TRBV15 with TRBJ2-3; tentatively, D is TRBD2 (6 bases). Between the trimmed V and J ends, which lost 6 bases and 0 bases, there was a span of 13 bases. CDR1 LNHNV and CDR2 YYDKDF come from the germline V gene (reference sequence). CDR3 length equals 15 residues. The CDR3 reads CATSLGAGSTDTQYF. In nucleotides, the CDR3 is TGTGCCACCAGTTTAGGAGCGGGTAGCACAGATACGCAGTATTTT.

The genes are TRBV10-3 and TRBJ1-6; D is ambiguous. In germline, CDR1 is ENHRY, CDR2 SYGVKD. V was pared by 0 bases and J by 4 bases, with 13 bases between. CDR3 length: 17 residues. The CDR3 protein is CAISESPRDSYNSPLHF. The CDR3, as DNA: TGTGCCATCAGTGAGTCGCCTCGGGATTCTTATAATTCACCCCTCCACTTT.

The chain couples TRBV28 to TRBJ2-7, with D perhaps TRBD1 (6 bases). With 6 bases removed from V and 3 bases from J, the gap between germline ends came to 18 bases. This CDR3 spans 15 amino acids. Germline CDR1 and CDR2: MDHEN and SYDVKM. Here the CDR3 reads CASRPTTGLGYEQYF. The CDR3 coding sequence is TGTGCCAGCAGGCCTACCACAGGGTTGGGCTACGAGCAGTACTTC.

This clone was seen more than once but under ten times. V usage is TRBV2 and J usage is TRBJ2-1; 13 bases map to TRBD2. The germline CDR1 and CDR2 sequences are SNHLY and FYNNEI. The CDR3 has 15 residues. V shed 5 bases, J shed 8 bases, and the junction held 6 bases outside the gene matches. The CDR3 bases are TGTGCCAGCAGTTGGACTAGCGGGAGATTGGATGAGCAGTTCTTC. Amino acid sequence: CASSWTSGRLDEQFF.

V usage is TRBV7-9 and J usage is TRBJ2-7, with D unresolved. The V and J ends lost 2 bases and 4 bases respectively, with 6 bases between them. This CDR3 is 12 amino acids long. Germline-derived CDR1 and CDR2 are SEHNR and FQNEAQ (reference sequence). CDR3 coding DNA: TGTGCCAGCAGCTTACCGGGTTACGAGCAGTACTTC. This codes for CASSLPGYEQYF.

V is TRBV27 and J is TRBJ2-7, with 7 nucleotides matching TRBD2. CDR3 length: 12 amino acids. V shed 9 bases, J shed 2 bases, and the junction held 4 bases outside the gene matches. Germline V gives CDR1 MNHEY, CDR2 SMNVEV (reference sequence). The DNA of the CDR3 is TGTGCCAGGACTAGCAGAACCTACGAGCAGTACTTC. This codes for CARTSRTYEQYF.

The J gene is TRBJ1-1, the V gene TRBV28; D is ambiguous. The CDR3 loop spans 16 amino acids. The germline V gene has CDR1 MDHEN and CDR2 SYDVKM. V lost 6 bases and J lost 5, with 22 bases in between. The CDR3 reads CASSPNSWAPRTEAFF. Here the CDR3 DNA reads TGTGCCAGCAGCCCTAACTCGTGGGCCCCGCGTACTGAAGCTTTCTTT.